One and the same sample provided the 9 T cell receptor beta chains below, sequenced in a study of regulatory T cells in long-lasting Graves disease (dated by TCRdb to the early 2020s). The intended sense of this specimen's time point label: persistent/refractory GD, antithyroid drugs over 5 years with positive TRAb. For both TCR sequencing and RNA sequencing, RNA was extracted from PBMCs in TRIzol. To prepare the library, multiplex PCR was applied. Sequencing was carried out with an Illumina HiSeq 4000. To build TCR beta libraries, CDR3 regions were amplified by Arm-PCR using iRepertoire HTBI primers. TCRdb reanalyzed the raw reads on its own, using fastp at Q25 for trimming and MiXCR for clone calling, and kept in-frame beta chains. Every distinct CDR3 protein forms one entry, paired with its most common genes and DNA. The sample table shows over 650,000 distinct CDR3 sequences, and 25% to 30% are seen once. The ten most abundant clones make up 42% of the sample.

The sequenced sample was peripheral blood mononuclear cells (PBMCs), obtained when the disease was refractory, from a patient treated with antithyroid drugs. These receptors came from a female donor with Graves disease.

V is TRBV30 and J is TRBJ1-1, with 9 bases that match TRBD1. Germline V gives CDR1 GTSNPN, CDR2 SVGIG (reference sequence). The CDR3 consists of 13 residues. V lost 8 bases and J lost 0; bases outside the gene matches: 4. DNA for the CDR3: TGTGCCCTGGGGACAGGGATGAACACTGAAGCTTTCTTT. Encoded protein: CALGTGMNTEAFF.

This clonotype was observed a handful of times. In nucleotides, the CDR3 is TGTGCCAGCAGCTTAAGTAGCAGGGTGCACGCGGTCGACAATCAGCCCCAGCATTTT. It is translated as CASSLSSRVHAVDNQPQHF. J is TRBJ1-5 and V is TRBV11-2, with D perhaps TRBD1 (5 bases). The germline V gene has CDR1 SGHAT and CDR2 FQNNGV. CDR3 size: 19 residues. Trimming removed 2 bases from V and 3 bases from J, with 23 bases in between.

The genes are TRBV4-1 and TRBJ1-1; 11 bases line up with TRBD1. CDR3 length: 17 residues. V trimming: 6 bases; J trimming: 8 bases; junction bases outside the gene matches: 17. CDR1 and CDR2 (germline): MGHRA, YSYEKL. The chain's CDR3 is CASSGQGAGGLGSEAFF. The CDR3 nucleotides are TGCGCCAGCAGTGGACAGGGGGCCGGTGGATTGGGGTCGGAAGCTTTCTTT.

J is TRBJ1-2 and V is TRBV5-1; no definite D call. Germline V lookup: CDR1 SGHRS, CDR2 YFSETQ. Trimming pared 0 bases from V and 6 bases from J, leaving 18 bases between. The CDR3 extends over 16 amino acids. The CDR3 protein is CASSLVRAQSEDGYTF. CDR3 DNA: TGCGCCAGCAGCTTGGTTAGGGCCCAGTCTGAAGATGGCTACACCTTC.

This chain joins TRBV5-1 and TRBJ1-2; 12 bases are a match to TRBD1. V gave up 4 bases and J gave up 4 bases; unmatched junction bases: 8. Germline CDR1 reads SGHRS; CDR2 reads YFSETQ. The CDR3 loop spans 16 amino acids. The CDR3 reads CASSGPGTGGGYGYTF. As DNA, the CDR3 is TGCGCCAGCAGCGGCCCAGGGACAGGGGGCGGCTATGGCTACACCTTC.

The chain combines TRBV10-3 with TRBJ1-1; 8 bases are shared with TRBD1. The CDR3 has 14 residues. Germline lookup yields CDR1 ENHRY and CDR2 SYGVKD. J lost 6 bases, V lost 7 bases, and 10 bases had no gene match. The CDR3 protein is CAITQGLDRAEAFF. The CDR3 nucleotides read TGTGCCATCACTCAAGGTCTGGACAGGGCTGAAGCTTTCTTT.

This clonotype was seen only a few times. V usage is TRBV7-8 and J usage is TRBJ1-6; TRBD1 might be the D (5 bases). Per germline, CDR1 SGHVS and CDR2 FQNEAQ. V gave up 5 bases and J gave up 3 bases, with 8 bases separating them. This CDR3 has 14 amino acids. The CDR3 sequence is CASSTDSYNSPLHF. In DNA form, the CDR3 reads TGTGCCAGCAGCACTGACAGCTATAATTCACCCCTCCACTTT.

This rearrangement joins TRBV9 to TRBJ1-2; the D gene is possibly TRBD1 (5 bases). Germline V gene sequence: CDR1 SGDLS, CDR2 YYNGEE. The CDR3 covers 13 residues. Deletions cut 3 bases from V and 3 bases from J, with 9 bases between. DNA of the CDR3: TGTGCCAGCAGCGCCGGACACGACTATGGCTACACCTTC. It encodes CASSAGHDYGYTF.

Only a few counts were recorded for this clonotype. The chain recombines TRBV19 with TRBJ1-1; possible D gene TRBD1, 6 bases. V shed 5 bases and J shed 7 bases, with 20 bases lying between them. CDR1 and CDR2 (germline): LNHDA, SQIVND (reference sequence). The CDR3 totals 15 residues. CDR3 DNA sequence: TGTGCCAGTAGTCCCCGTAAAAACCAGGGGAATGAAGCTTTCTTT. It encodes CASSPRKNQGNEAFF. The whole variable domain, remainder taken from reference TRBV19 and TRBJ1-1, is DGGITQSPKYLFRKEGQNVTLSCEQNLNHDAMYWYRQDPGQGLRLIYYSQIVNDFQKGDIAEGYSVSREKKESFPLTVTSAQKNPTAFYLCASSPRKNQGNEAFFGQGTRLTVV.